These 27 T cell receptor beta chains were sequenced from one sample in a study of cytomegalovirus exposure and HLA in healthy donors. PCR was performed using 60 Vbeta and 13 Jbeta primers. Assay used: immunoSEQ multiplex PCR; TCRdb lists only in-frame clones, some missing. Its clone listing holds about 160,000 clones. Specimen: PBMCs. These receptors all stem from a young man in good health and CMV-seronegative.

The chain links TRBV5-1 to TRBJ2-1; TRBD2 matches at 9 bases. V was pared by 4 bases and J by 4 bases, with 9 bases of the junction left unmatched. The germline gives CDR1 SGHRS, CDR2 YFSETQ. This CDR3 spans 16 amino acids. CDR3 amino acids: CASSVLAGEPYNEQFF. The CDR3 DNA reads as TGCGCCAGCAGCGTATTAGCGGGAGAACCTTACAATGAGCAGTTCTTC.

CDR3: CASISGQGMYGYTF. In DNA form, the CDR3 reads TGTGCCAGCATCTCGGGACAGGGGATGTATGGCTACACCTTC. V gene TRBV6-1 combines with J gene TRBJ1-2; TRBD1 agrees at 10 bases. Trimming at V came to 7 bases and at J to 5 bases, leaving 7 bases not matched to a gene. Germline CDR1 is MNHNS and CDR2 is SASEGT. CDR3 length: 14 amino acids.

V usage is TRBV18 and J usage is TRBJ1-3; D remains unclear. Germline CDR1 reads KGHSH; CDR2 reads LQKENI. The CDR3 extends over 14 amino acids. Trimming left V 6 bases short and J 0 bases short, with 9 bases between. CDR3 sequence reads: CASSLGSSGNTIYF. In DNA form, the CDR3 reads TGTGCCAGCTCTTTGGGGAGCTCTGGAAACACCATATATTTT.

J is TRBJ1-1 and V is TRBV6-1; D may be TRBD1 (5 bases). Germline loops: CDR1 MNHNS, CDR2 SASEGT. Trimming cost V 4 bases and J 5 bases, with 11 bases left between them. This CDR3 comprises 13 residues. The CDR3 DNA reads as TGTGCCAGCAGTGGTCTACAGGTGACTGAAGCTTTCTTT. Its protein product is CASSGLQVTEAFF.

The chain links TRBV19 to TRBJ2-7; TRBD1 matches 7 bases. The length of the CDR3 is 15 residues. In germline, CDR1 is LNHDA, CDR2 SQIVND (reference sequence). V was pared by 5 bases and J by 3 bases, with 10 bases of the junction left unmatched. Here the CDR3 DNA reads TGTGCCAGTAGTCCCGGACAGGTATTCTACTACGAGCAGTACTTC. This translates into CASSPGQVFYYEQYF.

This sequence joins TRBV4-1 and TRBJ2-1, with D possibly TRBD1 on 6 matching bases. Germline V gene sequence: CDR1 MGHRA, CDR2 YSYEKL. The CDR3 covers 15 residues. Between the trimmed V and J ends, which lost 0 bases and 9 bases, there was a span of 15 bases. CDR3 region: CASSQDLGGLSEQFF. The CDR3 nucleotides are TGCGCCAGCAGCCAAGATTTAGGGGGATTGAGTGAGCAGTTCTTC.

V usage is TRBV6-5 and J usage is TRBJ2-1, with D unresolved. V shed 5 bases and J shed 9 bases, with 11 bases lying between them. CDR3 length: 12 amino acids. The germline gives CDR1 MNHEY, CDR2 SVGAGI. The CDR3 DNA is TGTGCCAGCAGTATTGGTGCAGGTGAGCAGTTCTTC. Residues: CASSIGAGEQFF.

The V call is TRBV10-2, the J call TRBJ1-3; no firm D call. Germline CDR1 is WSHSY and CDR2 is SAAADI. The ends were cut back, 7 bases at V and 0 bases at J, with 13 bases in the middle. CDR3 length: 15 residues. CDR3 sequence reads: CASKKDLYSGNTIYF. Here the CDR3 DNA reads TGCGCCAGCAAAAAGGACTTATACTCTGGAAACACCATATATTTT.

The chain joins TRBV4-3 to TRBJ2-3; TRBD2 is a possible D gene (6 bases). Germline lookup yields CDR1 LGHNA and CDR2 YSLEER. The length of the CDR3 is 14 residues. The CDR3: CAVGGRLGSDTQYF. The CDR3 coding sequence is TGCGCAGTGGGGGGACGCCTGGGGTCAGATACGCAGTATTTT.

This chain connects TRBV4-2 to TRBJ2-1; D call uncertain. Trimming shortened V by 4 bases and J by 1 base, and 11 bases separated the two germline ends. Germline lookup yields CDR1 LGHNA and CDR2 YNFKEQ. The CDR3 totals 15 residues. DNA of the CDR3: TGTGCCAGCAGCCTCTCGTCGCGGTCCTACAATGAGCAGTTCTTC. This codes for CASSLSSRSYNEQFF.

Here the CDR3 reads CASRSSGSNEQFF. For the CDR3, the DNA is TGCGCCAGCAGGTCTAGCGGGAGCAATGAGCAGTTCTTC. The rearrangement uses TRBV5-1 and TRBJ2-1, with 10 bases aligning to TRBD2. J lost 6 bases, V lost 5 bases, and 2 bases had no gene match. Germline values: CDR1 SGHRS, CDR2 YFSETQ. The CDR3 extends over 13 amino acids. The entire variable domain, with the rest obtained from reference TRBV5-1 and TRBJ2-1, is as follows: KAGVTQTPRYLIKTRGQQVTLSCSPISGHRSVSWYQQTPGQGLQFLFEYFSETQRNKGNFPGRFSGRQFSNSRSEMNVSTLELGDSALYLCASRSSGSNEQFFGPGTRLTVL.

The genes are TRBV19 and TRBJ2-1, with 11 bases aligning to TRBD2. Germline assignment: CDR1 LNHDA and CDR2 SQIVND (reference sequence). This CDR3 region has 15 residues. J gave up 5 bases and V 3 bases, and 3 bases lay outside the gene matches. The chain's CDR3 is CASSMTSGAHNEQFF. The CDR3 nucleotides are TGTGCCAGTAGTATGACTAGCGGGGCCCACAATGAGCAGTTCTTC.

The gene calls are TRBV7-2 and TRBJ2-2; 9 nucleotides align to TRBD1. The ends lost 5 bases at V and 2 bases at J; junction bases unmatched: 6. The CDR3 contains 16 residues. Per the germline V gene, CDR1 is SGHTA and CDR2 is FQGNSA. The CDR3: CASSPTGGANTGELFF. The CDR3, as DNA: TGTGCCAGCAGCCCAACAGGGGGCGCTAACACCGGGGAGCTGTTTTTT. The entire variable domain, with the rest obtained from reference TRBV7-2 and TRBJ2-2, is as follows: GAGVSQSPSNKVTEKGKDVELRCDPISGHTALYWYRQSLGQGLEFLIYFQGNSAPDKSGLPSDRFSAERTGGSVSTLTIQRTQQEDSAVYLCASSPTGGANTGELFFGEGSRLTVL.

The V call is TRBV7-8, the J call TRBJ2-2; TRBD2 matches at 13 bases. CDR1 is SGHVS, CDR2 FQNEAQ, per germline. The CDR3 length is 20 residues. V shed 5 bases, J shed 0 bases, and the junction held 12 bases outside the gene matches. CDR3 sequence: CASSPRTSGSTAANTGELFF. The CDR3 DNA follows: TGTGCCAGCAGCCCGCGGACTAGCGGGAGTACGGCGGCGAACACCGGGGAGCTGTTTTTT.

Concerning this clone: Other nucleotide sequences in the sample specify the same CDR3. DNA of the CDR3: TGTGCCAGCAGCACTGGGACACTTACTTTCTATGGCTACACCTTC. It translates to CASSTGTLTFYGYTF. The genes are TRBV5-8 and TRBJ1-2; a weak D match, TRBD1 (6 bases). V was cut by 4 bases and J by 4 bases, with 17 bases left in between. CDR3 length equals 15 residues. Germline assignment: CDR1 SGHTS and CDR2 YDEGEE.

The V call is TRBV7-8, the J call TRBJ1-1; TRBD1 might be the D (5 bases). The V end lost 2 bases, the J end lost 11 bases, and 18 bases lay between the germline ends. Looked up from germline, CDR1 is SGHVS and CDR2 is FQNEAQ. The CDR3 has 14 residues. The CDR3 region has the DNA TGTGCCAGCAGCTTATCCCCGGAATTAAAGGGGGCTTTCTTT. Translating it yields CASSLSPELKGAFF.

The chain has TRBV18 and TRBJ1-4; 10 bases match TRBD1. Germline V gene sequence: CDR1 KGHSH, CDR2 LQKENI. The CDR3 length is 17 residues. The trim removed 3 bases at V and 3 bases at J, leaving 7 bases unmatched. Here the CDR3 reads CASSPLDRGPANEKLFF. The CDR3 coding sequence is TGTGCCAGCTCACCTCTCGACAGGGGGCCGGCTAATGAAAAACTGTTTTTT.

With regard to this clone: The sample has other DNA sequences that encode this CDR3 too. This chain connects TRBV5-1 to TRBJ1-1; 8 bases are a match to TRBD1. The CDR3 has 14 residues. Trimming removed 0 bases from V and 7 bases from J; junction bases left unmatched: 5. Germline V gene sequence: CDR1 SGHRS, CDR2 YFSETQ. CDR3 residues: CASSLGTGGLEAFF. The CDR3 nucleotides read TGCGCCAGCAGCTTGGGTACAGGGGGACTTGAAGCTTTCTTT. Filled out from reference TRBV5-1 and TRBJ1-1, the complete variable domain reads KAGVTQTPRYLIKTRGQQVTLSCSPISGHRSVSWYQQTPGQGLQFLFEYFSETQRNKGNFPGRFSGRQFSNSRSEMNVSTLELGDSALYLCASSLGTGGLEAFFGQGTRLTVV.

V and J are TRBV5-4 and TRBJ2-1; D possibly corresponds to TRBD2 (5 bases). The CDR3 covers 15 residues. The germline CDR1 and CDR2 sequences are SGHNT and YYREEE (reference sequence). Trimming cost V 7 bases and J 0 bases, with 14 bases left between them. CDR3 amino acids: CASGTRIGSYNEQFF. CDR3 DNA sequence: TGTGCCAGCGGAACTAGAATCGGCTCCTACAATGAGCAGTTCTTC.

The chain carries TRBV18 and TRBJ2-5, with 7 bases fitting TRBD2. There are 16 residues in the CDR3. Per the germline V gene, CDR1 is KGHSH and CDR2 is LQKENI. The J segment lost 1 base and the V segment lost 5 bases, leaving 10 bases of the junction unmatched. The CDR3 region is CASSALLLASQETQYF. The CDR3, as DNA: TGTGCCAGCTCAGCCCTCTTACTAGCGTCCCAAGAGACCCAGTACTTC.

J is TRBJ1-3 and V is TRBV10-3, with TRBD1 matching over 8 bases. V shed 6 bases, J shed 4 bases, and the junction held 8 bases outside the gene matches. Germline CDR1 and CDR2: ENHRY and SYGVKD. This CDR3 region has 15 residues. In DNA form, the CDR3 reads TGTGCCATCAGCGTCTCGACAGGGGCCGGAAACACCATATATTTT. It specifies CAISVSTGAGNTIYF.

This chain links TRBV19 with TRBJ1-1; D is unclear. In germline, CDR1 is LNHDA, CDR2 SQIVND (reference sequence). V was cut by 5 bases and J by 2 bases, with 15 bases left in between. The CDR3 is made up of 15 amino acids. DNA of the CDR3: TGTGCCAGTAGTCATCCCCCCGCGGGTAACACTGAAGCTTTCTTT. It specifies CASSHPPAGNTEAFF.

The chain employs TRBV6-5 and TRBJ2-1; the match to TRBD2 covers 10 bases. This CDR3 spans 14 amino acids. The V segment lost 7 bases and the J segment 10 bases; nucleotides outside the gene matches: 10. The V gene's germline CDR1 is MNHEY and CDR2 SVGAGI. The CDR3 DNA reads as TGTGCCAGCATCCTGGTAGCGGGAGGTGGGGAGCAGTTCTTC. Protein sequence: CASILVAGGGEQFF.

The gene calls are TRBV28 and TRBJ1-4; no clear D gene. This CDR3 region has 12 residues. CDR1 is MDHEN, CDR2 SYDVKM, per germline. The germline V and J ends were trimmed by 6 bases and 5 bases, with 7 bases remaining between them. The CDR3 sequence is CASSTLNEKLFF. CDR3 DNA: TGTGCCAGCAGCACTCTCAATGAAAAACTGTTTTTT.

The CDR3 spells CASSWTDSNQPQHF. Here the CDR3 DNA reads TGTGCCAGCAGCTGGACTGATAGCAATCAGCCCCAGCATTTT. The chain has TRBV5-8 and TRBJ1-5; no clear D gene. Germline V CDR1 and CDR2: SGHTS, YDEGEE. The V end lost 3 bases, the J end lost 0 bases, and 7 bases lay between the germline ends. The CDR3 is 14 amino acids.

Points on this clone: Other DNA sequences in this specimen translate into the identical CDR3. The chain couples TRBV6-5 to TRBJ1-5; possible D gene TRBD1, 6 bases. The CDR3 extends over 14 amino acids. Trimming took 0 bases from V and 7 from J, leaving 10 bases between them. The germline V gene encodes CDR1 MNHEY and CDR2 SVGAGI. The CDR3 region is CASSYSVGGQPQHF. The CDR3 DNA reads TGTGCCAGCAGTTACTCGGTAGGGGGACAGCCCCAGCATTTT.

The chain is built from TRBV18 and TRBJ1-1; a possible D gene is TRBD1 (6 bases). The V and J ends lost 6 bases and 6 bases respectively, with 17 bases between them. The CDR3 runs 14 residues. From germline, CDR1 is KGHSH and CDR2 LQKENI. The CDR3 bases are TGTGCCAGCTCGCCGCGACAGGCCGTAGCTGAAGCTTTCTTT. Translating gives CASSPRQAVAEAFF.